This paragraph covers one T cell receptor beta chain sequence. What it binds is not known. The V segment lost 5 bases and the J segment 7 bases; nucleotides outside the gene matches: 8. The CDR3 runs to 14 residues. In germline, CDR1 is MNHEY, CDR2 SVGEGT. These data come from a study of T cell repertoires in cytomegalovirus infection. For the study at large: Indicated by public TCR beta signatures were CMV infection and matching HLA type. Study findings and constraints: What dominated the ex vivo response were HLA-C-restricted CMV-specific TCR beta clonotypes. Identification of carriers of CMV plus the relevant HLA was performed using cumulative public TCR beta family frequency.

MiXCR was run by TCRdb on the reads, yielding one entry per CDR3 protein. The table includes about 530,000 distinct CDR3 sequences, less than 30% detected once. The sequence derives from a human donor in good health (CMV status not recorded). Some clones in this sample may be carry-over from other donors' samples. The chain has TRBV6-2 or TRBV6-3 and TRBJ1-5; TRBD1 aligns across 7 bases. The sequenced material came from PBMCs. The CDR3 region is CASSQPGQVQPQHF. CDR3 bases: TGTGCCAGCAGTCAACCCGGACAGGTCCAGCCCCAGCATTTT.